The clone carrying this TCR beta chain was detected only a few times. What it binds is not known. The record originates from a study of vaccination and CD4 T cells after COVID-19. As for the study in general: Cells received overlapping spike peptides from SARS-CoV-2, HCoV-NL63, HCoV-OC43 and HCoV-229E as stimulation.

Trimming took off 4 bases at V and 1 base at J, with 20 bases between the two ends. From germline, CDR1 is SEHNR and CDR2 FQNEAQ (reference sequence). CDR3 length: 18 amino acids. Treatment denoted: roughly 10-day PBMC culture with coronavirus spike peptide pools or control peptides (ViraFEST assay). An unexposed donor provided the CD4+ T cells, which were collected before the COVID-19 pandemic (2011-2018). The Oncomine TCR Beta short-read assay generated sequence data from the DNA of cultured CD4+ T cells. TCRdb re-called the PCR reads through MiXCR, storing one row per CDR3 protein. The data hold 3,500 to 4,500 distinct CDR3 sequences, with 38% observed a single time.

This receptor was taken from a human donor in good health. The specimen sequenced was CD4+ T cells from blood, cultured in vitro. J is TRBJ1-5 and V is TRBV7-9, with D perhaps TRBD1 (6 bases). For the CDR3, the DNA is TGTGCCAGCAGCTCCGCCGTGGGGGCACATGGGAGCAATCAGCCCCAGCATTTT. As protein: CASSSAVGAHGSNQPQHF.